The present T cell receptor (beta chain) was sequenced within a study of T cell repertoires in aging, cancer and after chemotherapy. There are 14 residues in the CDR3. V was clipped by 0 bases and J by 3 bases, with 5 bases between them. CDR1 is MRHNA, CDR2 SNTAGT, per germline. Peripheral blood genomic DNA, not sorted cells or RNA, was the template. A mixed TRB-A/B primer pool amplified rearranged TRB by multiplex touch-down PCR. MiXCR, applied by TCRdb to the multiplex PCR reads, yields one record per CDR3 protein. The repertoire holds some 9,700 distinct CDR3 sequences, 30% to 40% seen once, with approximately 3% in the top ten.

V is TRBV6-4 and J is TRBJ2-2, with D maybe TRBD1 (5 bases). The specimen sequenced was blood. The sequence was collected from a human donor in good health. CDR3 coding DNA: TGTGCCAGCAGTGACTCCAGGGACACCGGGGAGCTGTTTTTT. It translates to CASSDSRDTGELFF.